This TCR beta chain was captured by sequencing in a study of technical replicates of blood from several donors. Assay used: immunoSEQ multiplex PCR; TCRdb lists only in-frame clones, some missing. In the table there are around 65,000 clones, over 80% of which are singletons. V lost 6 bases to trimming and J lost 4 bases; unmatched junction nucleotides: 2. The germline V gene has CDR1 SNHLY and CDR2 FYNNEI. This CDR3 spans 12 amino acids. The gene calls are TRBV2 and TRBJ1-1; 7 nucleotides match TRBD1. This TCR came from a human donor in good health. Some clones in this sample may be carry-over from other donors' samples. Material for sequencing was PBMCs. Here the CDR3 DNA reads TGTGCCAGCAGCACAGGGGTCACTGAAGCTTTCTTT. Residues: CASSTGVTEAFF.